Listed below are T cell receptor beta chains from one sample, sequenced in a study of T-cell reconstitution after alpha-beta-depleted transplantation in children. Each CDR3 protein gets one entry after TCRdb re-called the PCR reads with MiXCR. The top ten hold around 4.3% of the sample, which has 150,000 to 250,000 distinct CDR3 sequences, roughly 6.3% seen once. The sequencing here drew on PBMCs, taken before TCRalphabeta/CD19-depleted stem cell transplant. The receptor source for this set is a girl under three years old with combined immunodeficiency, due to receive a stem cell transplant. Each CDR3 is given with its conserved first and last residue. A D gene is named only where the DNA matches it firmly. Clone size is not always given. Where it is, it says once, few, many or a class for expanded clones.

j_gene,v_gene,abundance,d_gene,CDR3nt,CDR3aa
TRBJ2-7,TRBV29-1,many,NA,TGCAGCGTTGTCTTCCTCACAACCTACGAGCAGTACTTC,CSVVFLTTYEQYF
TRBJ1-6,TRBV4-3,NA,NA,TGCGCCAGCAGCCAAGAGGCGGGGTTGAGACATAATTCACCCCTCCACTTT,CASSQEAGLRHNSPLHF
TRBJ2-1,TRBV20-1,many,TRBD2,TGCAGTGCTAAACCCCTAGCGGGCGGGTCCTACAATGAGCAGTTCTTC,CSAKPLAGGSYNEQFF
TRBJ1-2,TRBV4-2,few,NA,TGTGCCAGCAGCCAAGAAATAGTCCCTCTTTTGGCAGGGTCGCCCAAGGCGGGCTACACCTTC,CASSQEIVPLLAGSPKAGYTF
TRBJ2-3,TRBV6-5,many,NA,TGTGCCAGCAGTTACAGTATGGCGGCAGGTAGTGATACGCAGTATTTT,CASSYSMAAGSDTQYF
TRBJ2-6,TRBV12-3/TRBV12-4,many,TRBD2,TGTGCCAGCAGAGGACTAGAACCTGGGGCCAACGTCCTGACTTTC,CASRGLEPGANVLTF
TRBJ1-1,TRBV28,few,NA,TGTGCCAGCAGTTTAACAGGCGATTACACTGAAGCTTTCTTT,CASSLTGDYTEAFF
TRBJ1-1,TRBV29-1,many,NA,TGCAGCGTTGAAGAGAAACCGGCTTTCTTT,CSVEEKPAFF
TRBJ1-1,TRBV12-3/TRBV12-4,many,NA,TGTGCCAGCATCATTCGATCCGCCCCTGAAGCTTTCTTT,CASIIRSAPEAFF
TRBJ2-1,TRBV21-1,many,NA,TGTGCCAGCAGCACCCAATACCGGGACAGGGACTACAATGAGCAGTTCTTC,CASSTQYRDRDYNEQFF
TRBJ1-6,TRBV20-1,many,NA,TGCAGTGCTCTTCCGGGGGGATACGGTCCCCTCCACTTT,CSALPGGYGPLHF
TRBJ2-3,TRBV20-1,many,TRBD2,TGCAGTGCTGAGATGATAGCGGGAGGGGCAGGGGATACGCAGTATTTT,CSAEMIAGGAGDTQYF
TRBJ2-2,TRBV11-2,many,NA,TGTGCCAGCAGCTCCAGGTCGACCGGGGAGCTGTTTTTT,CASSSRSTGELFF
TRBJ2-1,TRBV7-7,many,TRBD2,TGTGCCAGCAGCTTAGCAGCGGGGTATACTAATGAGCAGTTCTTC,CASSLAAGYTNEQFF
TRBJ2-4,TRBV29-1,many,NA,TGCAGCGTTGTAAGGGGTACAAACATTCAGTACTTC,CSVVRGTNIQYF
TRBJ2-3,TRBV12-3/TRBV12-4,many,TRBD2,TGTGCCAGCAGTCCCACGGGAGGAGGCACAGATACGCAGTATTTT,CASSPTGGGTDTQYF
TRBJ2-1,TRBV5-1,many,NA,TGCGCCAGCAGCTTGAGAGGCGCGGGCAATGAGCAGTTCTTC,CASSLRGAGNEQFF
TRBJ2-5,TRBV6-5,many,TRBD1,TGTGCCAGCAGTTGGGACAGGGACCAAGAGACCCAGTACTTC,CASSWDRDQETQYF
TRBJ1-2,TRBV14,many,NA,TGTGCCAGCAGCCAAGATCTTGGCTACACCTTC,CASSQDLGYTF
TRBJ1-2,TRBV5-6,many,NA,TGTGCCAGCAGCTTGCAGTCAGCCACCTATGGCTACACCTTC,CASSLQSATYGYTF
TRBJ2-1,TRBV2,many,NA,NA,CATAPWAGGSEKFF
TRBJ1-6,TRBV5-6,NA,NA,TGTGCCAGCAGCTTGGAGGCTTGGAATTCACCCCTCCACTTT,CASSLEAWNSPLHF
TRBJ1-2,TRBV12-3/TRBV12-4,many,TRBD1,TGTGCCAGCACCCTTTCGGGACAGGGGGCTGGCTACACCTTC,CASTLSGQGAGYTF
TRBJ2-7,TRBV7-3,many,TRBD1,TGTGCCAGCAGCGTATCACAGGGGGCCGAGCAGTACTTC,CASSVSQGAEQYF
TRBJ2-1,TRBV27,many,NA,TGTGCCAGCAGTTCTACGGGGGCGGGCTCCTACAATGAGCAGTTCTTC,CASSSTGAGSYNEQFF
TRBJ2-1,TRBV12-3/TRBV12-4,many,NA,TGTGCCAGCAATCTAGGGGGATCGAATGAGCAGTTCTTC,CASNLGGSNEQFF
TRBJ2-7,TRBV11-3,many,NA,TGTGCCAGCAGCCTCACAGGGTATTTCTCCTACGAGCAGTACTTC,CASSLTGYFSYEQYF
TRBJ2-7,TRBV11-2,NA,TRBD2,TGTGCCAGCAGCTTCGCCGGACTAGCGGGCTACGAGCAGTACTTC,CASSFAGLAGYEQYF
TRBJ1-4,TRBV29-1,many,NA,TGCAGCGTAGGAGGGGCAGATGAAAAACTGTTTTTT,CSVGGADEKLFF
TRBJ2-3,TRBV20-1,many,TRBD1,TGCAGTGCTTCTCCGGGACAGGGGGAAAATACGCAGTATTTT,CSASPGQGENTQYF
TRBJ1-5,TRBV7-9,few,NA,TGTGCCAGCGTTGGGGCTTTGGGTCAGCCCCAGCATTTT,CASVGALGQPQHF
TRBJ2-7,TRBV11-2,many,NA,TGTGCCAGCAGCTTAGATCGCGGCGGAGCCTACGAGCAGTACTTC,CASSLDRGGAYEQYF
TRBJ2-3,TRBV5-1,many,TRBD2,TGCGCCAGCAGCTTGGGATCACTAGCGGGAGTAGATACGCAGTATTTT,CASSLGSLAGVDTQYF
TRBJ2-6,TRBV12-3/TRBV12-4,few,NA,TGTGCCAGCAGTCCACAAAGTTTCCCAACAAGCTCTGGGGCCAACGTCCTGACTTTC,CASSPQSFPTSSGANVLTF
TRBJ2-3,TRBV5-8,many,TRBD2,TGTGCCAGCAGCAACTATCTAGCGGGGGGGCCCGATACGCAGTATTTT,CASSNYLAGGPDTQYF
TRBJ2-5,TRBV20-1,many,TRBD2,TGCAGTGCTATAGAACCGACTAGCGGGGCAATGGAGACCCAGTACTTC,CSAIEPTSGAMETQYF
TRBJ1-2,TRBV23-1,NA,NA,TGCGCCAGCAGTCGGGCAGAGGCTTACTATGGCTACACCTTC,CASSRAEAYYGYTF
TRBJ2-7,TRBV7-9,many,NA,TGTGCCAGCAGTGACCGCATAGGCGCCTACGAGCAGTACTTC,CASSDRIGAYEQYF
TRBJ2-1,TRBV3-1,NA,NA,TGTGCCAGCAGCCAAATTACCAGGAATGAGCAGTTCTTC,CASSQITRNEQFF
TRBJ2-1,TRBV28,many,TRBD1,TGTGCCAGCAGTTTAGGTACGGCCCCAACAGGGGGCAATGAGCAGTTCTTC,CASSLGTAPTGGNEQFF
TRBJ2-3,TRBV5-6,many,TRBD1,TGTGCCAGCAGCTCTACCCCCCGGGACAGGGGAGGGGATACGCAGTATTTT,CASSSTPRDRGGDTQYF
TRBJ2-1,TRBV12-3/TRBV12-4,many,NA,TGTGCCAGCAGCCCCGGGACAAGACGGTACAATGAGCAGTTCTTC,CASSPGTRRYNEQFF
TRBJ2-3,TRBV7-2,many,TRBD1,TGTGCCAGCAGCCCGGACAGGGTCATCAAGTATTTT,CASSPDRVIKYF
TRBJ1-5,TRBV29-1,many,TRBD1,TGCAGCGTTGAAATCCCCGGGACAGGGGGCAATCAGCCCCAGCATTTT,CSVEIPGTGGNQPQHF
TRBJ2-7,TRBV6-1,many,NA,TGTGCCAGCAGGCAGTCCTACGAGCAGTACTTC,CASRQSYEQYF
TRBJ1-2,TRBV12-3/TRBV12-4,many,TRBD1,TGTGCCAGCAGTGGGGGGACAGGATTCTATGGCTACACCTTC,CASSGGTGFYGYTF
TRBJ2-3,TRBV28,many,TRBD2,TGTGCCAGCAGTTCCCTAGCGGGCGGGTATACGCAGTATTTT,CASSSLAGGYTQYF
TRBJ2-1,TRBV20-1,many,TRBD2,TGCAGTGCTAGAGAAGGGACTAGAGGCAATGAGCAGTTCTTC,CSAREGTRGNEQFF
TRBJ2-5,TRBV12-3/TRBV12-4,NA,NA,TGTGCCAGCAGTCGGAAGCAGCGAAAGAAAGAGACCCAGTACTTC,CASSRKQRKKETQYF
TRBJ2-5,TRBV7-2,many,NA,TGTGCCAGCCCCTTCGGTATAATCGCCGAGGAAGAGACCCAGTACTTC,CASPFGIIAEEETQYF
TRBJ2-1,TRBV27,many,TRBD2,TGTGCCAGCAGTTTCGGCGGGAGCTCCTACAATGAGCAGTTCTTC,CASSFGGSSYNEQFF
TRBJ2-7,TRBV29-1,many,NA,TGCAGCGTTGCAGAGGGGTACGAGCAGTACTTC,CSVAEGYEQYF
TRBJ2-7,TRBV4-3,many,TRBD2,TGCGCCAGCAGCCAGGGGAGGGAGCCCTACGAGCAGTACTTC,CASSQGREPYEQYF
TRBJ2-3,TRBV4-1,many,NA,TGCGCCAGCAGCCAAGGTCCGGACTTCGGCACAGATACGCAGTATTTT,CASSQGPDFGTDTQYF
TRBJ2-1,TRBV20-1,many,NA,TGCAGTGCTGATTTTCCGGCCCCTAACTCCTACAATGAGCAGTTCTTC,CSADFPAPNSYNEQFF
TRBJ2-2,TRBV11-2,NA,NA,TGTGCCAGCAGATTTGGGAACTCCCAGCTGTTTTTT,CASRFGNSQLFF
TRBJ1-2,TRBV20-1,many,TRBD1,TGCAGTGTGAGGGGACAGGGGATAGATGACACCTTC,CSVRGQGIDDTF
TRBJ2-7,TRBV20-1,NA,NA,TGCAGTGCTAACCACCCCCGGTGGGGACTTGCTCCCTACGAGCAGTACTTC,CSANHPRWGLAPYEQYF
TRBJ2-7,TRBV21-1,many,NA,TGTGCCAGCAGCAAATGGGGGGACTACGAGCAGTACTTC,CASSKWGDYEQYF
TRBJ2-7,TRBV5-5,many,NA,TGTGCCAGCAGCTTTGGACCGGAATCATACGAGCAGTACTTC,CASSFGPESYEQYF